A selection of T cell receptor beta chains follows, all from one sample in a study of CD8 T cells in Susac syndrome. TCRdb re-called the immunoSEQ multiplex PCR reads with MiXCR, one entry per CDR3 protein. The sample shows about 200,000 distinct CDR3 sequences, 90% to 95% of them seen only once. Sequencing was carried out using CD4+ T cells from PBMCs. These receptors were taken from a human donor in good health. Both conserved end residues are part of each CDR3. Each record gives: clone size, J gene, D gene, V gene, CDR3 DNA, CDR3 protein. The D gene is left open where the match is weak. Expanded clones get a size class; other rows say once, few or many, or leave the size out.

size: -
J: TRBJ2-3
D: -
V: TRBV20-1
DNA: TGCAGTGCCGGGACAACAACCCGCACAGATACGCAGTATTTT
CDR3: CSAGTTTRTDTQYF

size: once
J: TRBJ2-5
D: TRBD2
V: TRBV20-1
DNA: TGCAGTGCCCTCGGACTAGGTTCGATGGAGACCCAGTACTTC
CDR3: CSALGLGSMETQYF

size: -
J: TRBJ1-1
D: TRBD1
V: TRBV5-6
DNA: TGTGCCAGCAGCTTGGATGGGACAGGGTCCACTGAAGCTTTCTTT
CDR3: CASSLDGTGSTEAFF

size: once
J: TRBJ2-7
D: -
V: TRBV6-5
DNA: TGTGCCAGCAGTTCGCAGGACCCTTTTTACGAGCAGTACTTC
CDR3: CASSSQDPFYEQYF

size: -
J: TRBJ2-2
D: TRBD1
V: TRBV29-1
DNA: TGCAGCGTGGACAGGGTAAATCCTGATAACGGGGAGCTGTTTTTT
CDR3: CSVDRVNPDNGELFF

size: -
J: TRBJ1-2
D: -
V: TRBV12-3/TRBV12-4
DNA: TGTGCCAGCAGTGGCAGTCTCTATGGCTACACCTTC
CDR3: CASSGSLYGYTF

size: -
J: TRBJ1-4
D: -
V: TRBV14
DNA: TGTGCCAGCAGCCAAAGTGAAAAACTGTTTTTT
CDR3: CASSQSEKLFF

size: -
J: TRBJ1-1
D: -
V: TRBV27
DNA: TGTGCCCTTAGCTGTCTCGGGACAACGAACACTGAAGCTTTCTTT
CDR3: CALSCLGTTNTEAFF

size: -
J: TRBJ1-2
D: TRBD1
V: TRBV3-1
DNA: TGTGCCAGCAGCCAAGACCACAGGGGAGATGGCTACACCTTC
CDR3: CASSQDHRGDGYTF

size: -
J: TRBJ1-2
D: -
V: TRBV3-1
DNA: TGTGCCAGCAGCGGATCCCATCGCTCTTATGGCTACACCTTC
CDR3: CASSGSHRSYGYTF

size: -
J: TRBJ1-5
D: TRBD1
V: TRBV7-9
DNA: TGTGCCAGCAGCTTAGGTCGGTTGGGGGACAGGAACGGCAATCAGCCCCAGCATTTT
CDR3: CASSLGRLGDRNGNQPQHF

size: -
J: TRBJ2-5
D: -
V: TRBV20-1
DNA: TGCAGTGCTAGAGATAGAGGAGTACGGGCGAGACAAGAGACCCAGTACTTC
CDR3: CSARDRGVRARQETQYF

size: -
J: TRBJ2-5
D: -
V: TRBV20-1
DNA: TGCAGTGCTAGATACGAGGCCAAGGAGACCCAGTACTTC
CDR3: CSARYEAKETQYF

size: -
J: TRBJ2-5
D: TRBD1
V: TRBV29-1
DNA: TGCAGCGTTGGCTATTTAGGGGGCAGGAAGACCCAGTACTTC
CDR3: CSVGYLGGRKTQYF

size: -
J: TRBJ1-2
D: -
V: TRBV12-3/TRBV12-4
DNA: TGTGCCAGCAGTTTTGGGGGAAGTGGCTACACCTTC
CDR3: CASSFGGSGYTF

size: -
J: TRBJ2-1
D: -
V: TRBV3-1
DNA: TGTGCCAGCAGCCCTCGTGGCGGGGCTGGGCGGTCGTTCTTC
CDR3: CASSPRGGAGRSFF

size: -
J: TRBJ1-5
D: -
V: TRBV30
DNA: TGTGCCTGGAATCAAGGGGGAAGTAGTCAGCCCCAGCATTTT
CDR3: CAWNQGGSSQPQHF

size: -
J: TRBJ1-2
D: -
V: TRBV14
DNA: TGTGCCAGCAGCGCGAGTACTAACTATGGCTACACCTTC
CDR3: CASSASTNYGYTF

size: -
J: TRBJ2-3
D: -
V: TRBV7-2
DNA: TGTGCCAGCAGCTTCGTTTGGACAGATACGCAGTATTTT
CDR3: CASSFVWTDTQYF

size: -
J: TRBJ1-4
D: -
V: TRBV12-3/TRBV12-4
DNA: TGTGCCAGCAGTCCCGGGGGGTTCGAAAAACTGTTTTTT
CDR3: CASSPGGFEKLFF

size: -
J: TRBJ2-5
D: TRBD1
V: TRBV20-1
DNA: TGCAGTGCTAGCTCCTTACAGGGGAACCAAGAGACCCAGTACTTC
CDR3: CSASSLQGNQETQYF

size: once
J: TRBJ2-3
D: -
V: TRBV5-1
DNA: TGCGCCAGTCTCCCCTCAGCGGTGAGCACAGATACGCAGTATTTT
CDR3: CASLPSAVSTDTQYF

size: once
J: TRBJ1-1
D: -
V: TRBV25-1
DNA: TGTGCCAGCTTGGGAGGTATCGCTATGAACACTGAAGCTTTCTTT
CDR3: CASLGGIAMNTEAFF

size: -
J: TRBJ2-1
D: -
V: TRBV5-1
DNA: TGCGCCAGCAGCTCCGAGCGGGTAAGCGATGAGCAGTTCTTC
CDR3: CASSSERVSDEQFF

size: -
J: TRBJ2-1
D: -
V: TRBV28
DNA: TGTGCCAGCAGTACGCAGCGGGATGAGCAGTTCTTC
CDR3: CASSTQRDEQFF

size: -
J: TRBJ2-1
D: TRBD2
V: TRBV11-2
DNA: TGTGCCAGCAGCCGAGCGGGAAGGGTCAATGAGCAGTTCTTC
CDR3: CASSRAGRVNEQFF

size: -
J: TRBJ1-4
D: -
V: TRBV13
DNA: TGTGCCAGCAGCCCTCCCGGTACAGGGAATGAAAAACTGTTTTTT
CDR3: CASSPPGTGNEKLFF

size: -
J: TRBJ2-3
D: -
V: TRBV2
DNA: TGTGCCAGCACATTCCAGATGAGCACAGATACGCAGTATTTT
CDR3: CASTFQMSTDTQYF

size: -
J: TRBJ2-4
D: -
V: TRBV20-1
DNA: TGCAGTGCTCCTGGGCCGGTCGTATCCATTCAGTACTTC
CDR3: CSAPGPVVSIQYF

size: once
J: TRBJ1-5
D: -
V: TRBV7-8
DNA: TGTGCCAGCAGCAGCCAGGATCAGCCCCAGCATTTT
CDR3: CASSSQDQPQHF

size: -
J: TRBJ2-1
D: -
V: TRBV7-7
DNA: TGTGCCAGCAGCACCGGATTGGACAATGAGCAGTTCTTC
CDR3: CASSTGLDNEQFF

size: -
J: TRBJ2-1
D: -
V: TRBV5-1
DNA: TGCGCCAGCAGCTTAGCCTTGAACATCCACAATGAGCAGTTCTTC
CDR3: CASSLALNIHNEQFF

size: -
J: TRBJ2-3
D: -
V: TRBV7-2
DNA: TGTGCCAGCAGCCGAGACACAGATACGCAGTATTTT
CDR3: CASSRDTDTQYF

size: -
J: TRBJ2-5
D: TRBD2
V: TRBV5-1
DNA: TGCGCCAGCAGCTCAACAGCGGGAGGACTACAAGAGACCCAGTACTTC
CDR3: CASSSTAGGLQETQYF

size: -
J: TRBJ2-3
D: TRBD2
V: TRBV9
DNA: TGTGCCAGCAGCCCTGCGGGGGACCTCACAGATACGCAGTATTTT
CDR3: CASSPAGDLTDTQYF

size: -
J: TRBJ2-5
D: TRBD1
V: TRBV28
DNA: TGTGCCACCCTCTCGACAGGGGCGGAGACCCAGTACTTC
CDR3: CATLSTGAETQYF

size: once
J: TRBJ2-5
D: -
V: TRBV7-9
DNA: TGTGCCAGCAGCTTTGCACAGGCGGAGGCCCAGTACTTC
CDR3: CASSFAQAEAQYF

size: -
J: TRBJ1-4
D: TRBD1
V: TRBV20-1
DNA: TGCAGTGCTAGATCCCCCAGGGGGGGGTATGAAAAACTGTTTTTT
CDR3: CSARSPRGGYEKLFF

size: -
J: TRBJ1-4
D: -
V: TRBV29-1
DNA: TGCAGCGTTGGGTCTGTCAATGAAAAACTGTTTTTT
CDR3: CSVGSVNEKLFF

size: -
J: TRBJ2-3
D: TRBD2
V: TRBV6-5
DNA: TGTGCCAGCAGTCGACTAGCGGTGGGGGATACGCAGTATTTT
CDR3: CASSRLAVGDTQYF

size: -
J: TRBJ1-2
D: -
V: TRBV30
DNA: TGTGCCTGGACTCCGACAGCGCCTGGGGGCTATGGCTACACCTTC
CDR3: CAWTPTAPGGYGYTF

size: -
J: TRBJ1-5
D: TRBD1
V: TRBV29-1
DNA: TGCGTTCGACAGGGATTCGGTAATCAGCCCCAGCATTTT
CDR3: CVRQGFGNQPQHF

size: -
J: TRBJ2-5
D: TRBD2
V: TRBV24-1
DNA: TGTGCCACCAGTGATGGGGGGGGTCTTCGAGGGACCCAGTACTTC
CDR3: CATSDGGGLRGTQYF

size: -
J: TRBJ1-2
D: -
V: TRBV18
DNA: TGTGCCAGCTCACAAGACAGGCAGCTGGACTATGGCTACACCTTC
CDR3: CASSQDRQLDYGYTF

size: -
J: TRBJ2-1
D: TRBD1
V: TRBV5-6
DNA: TGTGCCAGCAGCCCCCGACAGGGGGGATCCTATAATGAGCAGTTCTTC
CDR3: CASSPRQGGSYNEQFF

size: -
J: TRBJ1-1
D: -
V: TRBV29-1
DNA: TGCAGCTGGGGCTCAGGGACTGAAGCTTTCTTT
CDR3: CSWGSGTEAFF

size: -
J: TRBJ2-5
D: TRBD1
V: TRBV30
DNA: TGTGCCTGGAGCCGGGACAGGTACCAAGAGACCCAGTACTTC
CDR3: CAWSRDRYQETQYF

size: -
J: TRBJ1-2
D: -
V: TRBV5-1
DNA: TGCGCCAGCAGCGAGGGCGAGGGCTATGGCTACACCTTC
CDR3: CASSEGEGYGYTF

size: -
J: TRBJ2-3
D: TRBD1
V: TRBV19
DNA: TGTGCCAGTAGTGCGGACAGGAGTGTCGATACGCAGTATTTT
CDR3: CASSADRSVDTQYF

size: -
J: TRBJ2-1
D: TRBD2
V: TRBV30
DNA: TGTGCCTGGATGAAGCGGGAGCTTGATGAGCAGTTCTTC
CDR3: CAWMKRELDEQFF

size: once
J: TRBJ2-1
D: -
V: TRBV21-1
DNA: TGTGCCAGCAGCAAAAGCCATATCTCCTACAATGAGCAGTTCTTC
CDR3: CASSKSHISYNEQFF

size: -
J: TRBJ1-1
D: -
V: TRBV20-1
DNA: TGCAGTGCTAGGGACCCTGTACGAATGAACACTGAAGCTTTCTTT
CDR3: CSARDPVRMNTEAFF

size: -
J: TRBJ1-5
D: -
V: TRBV28
DNA: TGTGCCAGCACACCGACCAACAGTTTGCCCCAGCATTTT
CDR3: CASTPTNSLPQHF

size: -
J: TRBJ2-5
D: TRBD2
V: TRBV3-1
DNA: TGTGCCAGCAGCCTGGGACTAGCGCCGAATGAAGAGACCCAGTACTTC
CDR3: CASSLGLAPNEETQYF

size: -
J: TRBJ2-5
D: -
V: TRBV6-5
DNA: TGTGCCAGCAGTGTACAGCTAACTCAAGAGACCCAGTACTTC
CDR3: CASSVQLTQETQYF